Listed below are T cell receptor beta chains from one sample, sequenced in a study of T cell responses to AZD1222 COVID-19 vaccine. Clones were read by immunoSEQ multiplex PCR, and TCRdb kept only the in-frame ones, dropping some. The sample contains some 96,000 clones, 88% of which appear only once. The starting material was peripheral blood, obtained on day 0 of AZD1222 vaccination. These receptors came from an adult in good health. The CDR3 runs from the conserved cysteine through the conserved F or W. The D gene is left open where the match is weak. Part of the rows lack a size; the others show once, few, many or a class for expanded clones.

len,d_gene,v_gene,j_gene,abundance,CDR3aa,CDR3nt
14,NA,TRBV7-2,TRBJ1-1,NA,CASSLAGGNTEAFF,TGTGCCAGCAGCTTAGCCGGCGGGAACACTGAAGCTTTCTTT
13,TRBD1,TRBV6-2/TRBV6-3,TRBJ1-2,NA,CASSPTGPYGYTF,TGTGCCAGCAGTCCGACAGGGCCCTATGGCTACACCTTC
15,TRBD1,TRBV4-2,TRBJ2-5,once,CASSQRDRYQETQYF,TGTGCCAGCAGCCAACGGGACAGGTACCAAGAGACCCAGTACTTC
14,TRBD1,TRBV4-3,TRBJ1-1,NA,CASSQDRGDRGAFF,TGCGCCAGCAGCCAAGATCGAGGGGACAGGGGGGCTTTCTTT
17,NA,TRBV27,TRBJ2-1,NA,CASSTQFLRDVYNEQFF,TGTGCCAGCAGTACACAATTCCTCCGGGACGTTTACAATGAGCAGTTCTTC
16,TRBD1,TRBV5-6,TRBJ2-4,NA,CASTRWTGLTKNIQYF,TGTGCCAGCACTAGATGGACAGGCCTAACCAAAAACATTCAGTACTTC
16,TRBD1,TRBV11-3,TRBJ1-1,once,CASSLEKTGVRSEAFF,TGTGCCAGCAGCTTAGAAAAGACAGGGGTTAGATCTGAAGCTTTCTTT
16,TRBD2,TRBV2,TRBJ2-3,NA,CASRSGRATSTDTQYF,TGTGCCAGCAGGAGCGGGAGAGCTACTAGCACAGATACGCAGTATTTT
15,NA,TRBV18,TRBJ1-1,NA,CASSPGTGMNTEAFF,TGTGCCAGCTCACCCGGGACGGGAATGAACACTGAAGCTTTCTTT
11,NA,TRBV6-5,TRBJ1-1,NA,CASRWEGEAFF,TGTGCCAGCAGATGGGAGGGGGAAGCTTTCTTT
16,NA,TRBV7-2,TRBJ2-3,NA,CASSLLGTFSTDTQYF,TGTGCCAGCAGCTTGCTAGGGACCTTTAGCACAGATACGCAGTATTTT
13,NA,TRBV2,TRBJ2-4,NA,CASNSEAKNIQYF,TGTGCCAGCAATTCAGAGGCCAAAAACATTCAGTACTTC
18,TRBD2,TRBV2,TRBJ2-7,NA,CASSELTSGRSTTYEQYF,TGTGCCAGCAGTGAATTGACTAGCGGGAGAAGTACGACCTACGAGCAGTACTTC
16,NA,TRBV4-3,TRBJ1-3,NA,CASSRDFGISGNTIYF,TGCGCCAGCAGTCGTGACTTCGGGATCTCTGGAAACACCATATATTTT
14,NA,TRBV7-2,TRBJ2-3,NA,CASTPGLSTDTQYF,TGTGCCAGCACTCCCGGACTAAGCACAGATACGCAGTATTTT
18,NA,TRBV12-2,TRBJ1-4,NA,CASRARTDPSGRNEKLFF,TGTGCAAGTCGGGCCCGCACAGATCCTTCGGGAAGGAATGAAAAACTGTTTTTT
16,TRBD2,TRBV5-8,TRBJ2-3,once,CASSPTSGSRGDTQYF,TGTGCCAGCAGCCCTACTAGCGGGAGCCGAGGAGATACGCAGTATTTT
18,TRBD2,TRBV4-1,TRBJ2-1,NA,CASSQDPFSGSSYNEQFF,TGCGCCAGCAGCCAAGATCCCTTTAGCGGGAGCTCCTACAATGAGCAGTTCTTC
21,NA,TRBV3-1/TRBV3-2,TRBJ2-7,NA,CASSQDYAMDSTGWGSYEQYF,TGTGCCAGCAGCCAAGATTATGCTATGGATAGCACAGGGTGGGGGTCCTACGAGCAGTACTTC
17,TRBD2,TRBV30,TRBJ2-7,NA,CAWCPLGGRFSKEEQYF,TGTGCCTGGTGCCCCCTTGGCGGGAGATTTAGTAAGGAAGAGCAGTACTTC
13,NA,TRBV27,TRBJ2-1,once,CASSLGSREEQFF,TGTGCCAGCAGTTTAGGGTCCCGGGAGGAGCAGTTCTTC
16,NA,TRBV11-3,TRBJ1-2,NA,CASSGGGRRTNYGYTF,TGTGCCAGCAGCGGCGGTGGGCGCAGGACTAACTATGGCTACACCTTC
15,NA,TRBV14,TRBJ1-1,NA,CASSQDHQVPPGAFF,TGTGCCAGCAGCCAAGATCATCAGGTCCCCCCTGGAGCTTTCTTT